This T cell receptor beta chain was captured by sequencing in a study of T cell responses to AZD1222 COVID-19 vaccine. V was trimmed by 4 bases and J by 0 bases, leaving 6 bases between them. Germline V lookup: CDR1 LGHDT, CDR2 YNNKEL (reference sequence). The CDR3 loop spans 14 amino acids. This clone has more than one count but fewer than ten. This table comes from immunoSEQ multiplex PCR, and its TCRdb copy is limited to in-frame clones, with some not included. The sample holds 110,000 to 150,000 clones; roughly 91% are singletons and the top ten take approximately 2%. J is TRBJ1-4 and V is TRBV3-1 (or the pseudogene TRBV3-2), with D possibly being TRBD1 (5 bases). This sequence originates from an adult who received the AZD1222 COVID-19 vaccine. Specimen: peripheral blood, collected 28 days after the second AZD1222 dose. The CDR3 protein is CASSPRATNEKLFF. In DNA form, the CDR3 reads TGTGCCAGCAGCCCCAGGGCAACTAATGAAAAACTGTTTTTT.